The sequence of this TCR beta chain was determined in a study of cytomegalovirus exposure and HLA in healthy donors listed by TCRdb under 2017. Notes on the research overall: A later analysis indicated that the 110 or so validation repertoires were generated on the platform also employed for the approximately 700 repertoires of the first cohort. The aim of the study was to test whether cataloging public T cell receptors could identify signatures of past pathogen exposure. To predict cytomegalovirus infection status, the study combined high-throughput TCR immunosequencing, statistical association of individual TCRs with disease status, and machine learning. Besides the first cohort of 666 subjects, a separate validation cohort made up of some 110 different subjects was used. The study at large found these results: In a later analysis, TCRs clustered in the first cohort were found to also tend to co-occur in the 130 or so validation repertoires, with 90% to 95% of cluster scores above 0. Most TCR sequences were observed very rarely across donors, whereas some public TCRs were present in many individuals. The classifier was reported to diagnose cytomegalovirus status with high specificity and sensitivity in both the original cohort and the validation cohort. A few of the identified cytomegalovirus-associated TCR beta chains were confirmed in vitro to be specific for cytomegalovirus antigens. In the study, around 160 TCR beta chains were listed as associated with cytomegalovirus. According to the authors, the approach could potentially be generalized to other disease states and immunological phenotypes. A later analysis lacked HLA typing for the validation cohort, so it scored co-occurrence in that cohort across all 110 or so repertoires.

The library relied on the immunoSEQ multiplex PCR assay. As for the authors' bioinformatics: A statistical classification framework was built to diagnose cytomegalovirus status from the catalog of TCR beta chain sequences. Not all clones reach the TCRdb copy of this immuneACCESS table, which keeps in-frame sequences only. Checked studies attribute under half of the gap to unresolved V genes and leave the rest unexplained. That table supplies the V and J calls and clone size; D and trimming were determined from the DNA. The sample table records some 67,000 clones; less than 95% of these occur just once. The ten largest clones take up 0.9% to 1.2% of the sample. On this clone: The target of this receptor is not known. One base away there is no much larger clone; base qualities are not given.

Reading from cysteine to phenylalanine, the CDR3 counts 17 amino acids. Only CDR3 DNA remains: 51 bases, in frame from the first base. V and J are trimmed by 3 bases and 7 bases, and the gene matches miss 15 bases of the junction. The germline V gene (reference sequence) gives CDR1 as LNHDA and CDR2 as SQIVND. Donors formed part of the validation cohort, which comprised 120 subjects and was distinct from the first cohort of under 800 subjects. The sequencing input was PBMCs. This sequence uses TRBV19 and TRBJ1-2; the central 9 bases match TRBD1. This receptor was obtained from a woman aged 18-29 years in good health and CMV-seronegative. The CDR3 sequence is CASSMAIQGARLGGYTF. The bases are TGTGCCAGTAGTATGGCGATACAGGGGGCCCGCTTGGGTGGCTACACCTTC. Outside the CDR3, residues come from the reference TRBV19 and TRBJ1-2 proteins, so the full variable domain is: DGGITQSPKYLFRKEGQNVTLSCEQNLNHDAMYWYRQDPGQGLRLIYYSQIVNDFQKGDIAEGYSVSREKKESFPLTVTSAQKNPTAFYLCASSMAIQGARLGGYTFGSGTRLTVV.